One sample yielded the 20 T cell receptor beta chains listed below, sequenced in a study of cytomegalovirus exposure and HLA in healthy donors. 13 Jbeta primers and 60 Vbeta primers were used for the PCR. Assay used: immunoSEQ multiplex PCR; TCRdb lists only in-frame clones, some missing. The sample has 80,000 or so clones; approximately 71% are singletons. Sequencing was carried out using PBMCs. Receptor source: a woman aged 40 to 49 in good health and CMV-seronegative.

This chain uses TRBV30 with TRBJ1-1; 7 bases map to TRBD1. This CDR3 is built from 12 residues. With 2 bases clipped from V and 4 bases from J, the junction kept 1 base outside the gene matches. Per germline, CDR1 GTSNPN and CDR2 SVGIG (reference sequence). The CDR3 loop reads CAWSPGGTEAFF. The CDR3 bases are TGTGCCTGGAGTCCAGGGGGCACTGAAGCTTTCTTT.

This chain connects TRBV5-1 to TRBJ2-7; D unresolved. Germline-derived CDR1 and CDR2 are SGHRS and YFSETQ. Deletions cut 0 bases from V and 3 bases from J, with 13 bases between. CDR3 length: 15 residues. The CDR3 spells CASSLEGGGYYEQYF. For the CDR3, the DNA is TGCGCCAGCAGCTTGGAAGGCGGCGGATACTACGAGCAGTACTTC. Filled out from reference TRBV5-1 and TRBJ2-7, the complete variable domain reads KAGVTQTPRYLIKTRGQQVTLSCSPISGHRSVSWYQQTPGQGLQFLFEYFSETQRNKGNFPGRFSGRQFSNSRSEMNVSTLELGDSALYLCASSLEGGGYYEQYFGPGTRLTVT.

The CDR3 DNA follows: TGCAGCGTTGTATCTGGGCAGGGTTCTCTCAATGAGCAGTTCTTC. Its protein is CSVVSGQGSLNEQFF. The rearrangement uses TRBV29-1 and TRBJ2-1; the D gene is possibly TRBD1 (5 bases). CDR1 and CDR2 (germline): SQVTM, ANQGSEA. Trimming removed 4 bases at V and 6 bases at J, with 19 bases between. The CDR3 runs 15 residues.

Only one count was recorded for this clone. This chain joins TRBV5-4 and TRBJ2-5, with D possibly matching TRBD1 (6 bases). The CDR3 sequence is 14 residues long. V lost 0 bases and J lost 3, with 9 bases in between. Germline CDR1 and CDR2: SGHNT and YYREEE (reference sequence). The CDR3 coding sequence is TGTGCCAGCAGCTTGGTGAGGGGGAAAGAGACCCAGTACTTC. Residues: CASSLVRGKETQYF.

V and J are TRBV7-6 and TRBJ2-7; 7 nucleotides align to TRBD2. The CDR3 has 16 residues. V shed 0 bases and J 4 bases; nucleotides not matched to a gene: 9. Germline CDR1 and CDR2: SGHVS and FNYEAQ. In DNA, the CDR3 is TGTGCCAGCAGCTTAGCGCTGGCTAGCGGTTCTTACGAGCAGTACTTC. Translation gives CASSLALASGSYEQYF.

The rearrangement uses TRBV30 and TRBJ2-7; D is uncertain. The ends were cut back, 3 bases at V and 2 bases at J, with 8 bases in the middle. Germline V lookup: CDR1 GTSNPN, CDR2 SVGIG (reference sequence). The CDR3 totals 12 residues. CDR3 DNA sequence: TGTGCCTGGAGGGGCCTGACCTACGAGCAGTACTTC. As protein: CAWRGLTYEQYF.

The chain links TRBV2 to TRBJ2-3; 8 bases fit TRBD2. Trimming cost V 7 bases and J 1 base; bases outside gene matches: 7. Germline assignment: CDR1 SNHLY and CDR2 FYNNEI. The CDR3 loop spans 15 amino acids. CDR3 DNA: TGTGCCAGCAACCTAGCGGGTCTGGGCACAGATACGCAGTATTTT. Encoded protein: CASNLAGLGTDTQYF. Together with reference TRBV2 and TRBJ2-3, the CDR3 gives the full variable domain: EPEVTQTPSHQVTQMGQEVILRCVPISNHLYFYWYRQILGQKVEFLVSFYNNEISEKSEIFDDQFSVERPDGSNFTLKIRSTKLEDSAMYFCASNLAGLGTDTQYFGPGTRLTVL.

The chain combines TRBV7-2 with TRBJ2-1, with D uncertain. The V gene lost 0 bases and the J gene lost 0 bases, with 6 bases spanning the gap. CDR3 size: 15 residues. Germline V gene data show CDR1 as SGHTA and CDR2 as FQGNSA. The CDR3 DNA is TGTGCCAGCAGCTTAGCTTGGAGCTCCTACAATGAGCAGTTCTTC. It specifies CASSLAWSSYNEQFF.

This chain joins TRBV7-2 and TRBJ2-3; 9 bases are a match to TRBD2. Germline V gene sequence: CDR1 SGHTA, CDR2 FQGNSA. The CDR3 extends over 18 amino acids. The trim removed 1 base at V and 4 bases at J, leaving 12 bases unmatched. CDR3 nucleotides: TGTGCCAGCAGCTTAGTAGGGGTAGCGGGAGACAGCCCAGATACGCAGTATTTT. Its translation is CASSLVGVAGDSPDTQYF. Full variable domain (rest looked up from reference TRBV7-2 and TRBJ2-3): GAGVSQSPSNKVTEKGKDVELRCDPISGHTALYWYRQSLGQGLEFLIYFQGNSAPDKSGLPSDRFSAERTGGSVSTLTIQRTQQEDSAVYLCASSLVGVAGDSPDTQYFGPGTRLTVL.

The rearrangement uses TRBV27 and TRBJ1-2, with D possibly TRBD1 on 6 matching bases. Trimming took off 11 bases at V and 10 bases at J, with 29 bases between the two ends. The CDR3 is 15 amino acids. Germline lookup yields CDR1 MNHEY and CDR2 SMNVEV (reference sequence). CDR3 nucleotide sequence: TGTGCCGGCACCCTAGGGGGGGGAAATCCCTTGGACTACACCTTC. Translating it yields CAGTLGGGNPLDYTF.

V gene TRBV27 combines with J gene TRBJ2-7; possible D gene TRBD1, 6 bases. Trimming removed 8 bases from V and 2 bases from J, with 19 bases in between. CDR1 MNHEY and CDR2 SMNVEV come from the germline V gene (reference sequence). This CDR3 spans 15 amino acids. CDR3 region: CASLGAGFGTYEQYF. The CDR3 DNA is TGTGCCAGCCTGGGGGCGGGCTTTGGGACCTACGAGCAGTACTTC.

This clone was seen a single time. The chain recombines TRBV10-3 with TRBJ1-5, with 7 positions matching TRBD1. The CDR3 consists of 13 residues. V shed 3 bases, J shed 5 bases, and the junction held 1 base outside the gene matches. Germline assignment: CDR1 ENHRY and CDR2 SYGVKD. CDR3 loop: CAISDTGDQPQHF. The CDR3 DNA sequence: TGTGCCATCAGTGATACAGGGGATCAGCCCCAGCATTTT.

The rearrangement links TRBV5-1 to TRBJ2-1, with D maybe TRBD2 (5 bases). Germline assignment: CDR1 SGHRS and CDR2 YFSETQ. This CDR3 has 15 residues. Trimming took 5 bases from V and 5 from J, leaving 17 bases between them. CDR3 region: CASSPSSNTNNEQFF. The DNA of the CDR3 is TGCGCCAGCAGTCCTAGCAGCAACACTAACAATGAGCAGTTCTTC. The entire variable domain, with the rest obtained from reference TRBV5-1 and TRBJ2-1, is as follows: KAGVTQTPRYLIKTRGQQVTLSCSPISGHRSVSWYQQTPGQGLQFLFEYFSETQRNKGNFPGRFSGRQFSNSRSEMNVSTLELGDSALYLCASSPSSNTNNEQFFGPGTRLTVL.

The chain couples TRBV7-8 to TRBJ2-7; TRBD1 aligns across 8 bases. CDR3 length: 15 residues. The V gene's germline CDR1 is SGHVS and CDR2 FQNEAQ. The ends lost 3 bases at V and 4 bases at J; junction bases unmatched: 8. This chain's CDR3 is CASSFRTGRMYEQYF. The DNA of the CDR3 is TGTGCCAGCAGCTTCAGGACAGGGCGAATGTACGAGCAGTACTTC.

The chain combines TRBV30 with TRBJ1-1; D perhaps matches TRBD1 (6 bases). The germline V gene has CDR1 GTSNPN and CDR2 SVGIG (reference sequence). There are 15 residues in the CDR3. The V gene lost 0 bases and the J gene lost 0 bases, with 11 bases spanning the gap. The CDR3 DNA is TGTGCCTGGAGTGTACGGGGGGGCATGAACACTGAAGCTTTCTTT. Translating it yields CAWSVRGGMNTEAFF.

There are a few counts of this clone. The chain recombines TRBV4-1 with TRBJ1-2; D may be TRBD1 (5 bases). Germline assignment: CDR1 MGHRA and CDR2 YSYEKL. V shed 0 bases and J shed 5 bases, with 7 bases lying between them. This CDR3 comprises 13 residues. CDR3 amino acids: CASSQEGGYGYTF. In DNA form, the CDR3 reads TGCGCCAGCAGCCAAGAGGGGGGGTATGGCTACACCTTC.

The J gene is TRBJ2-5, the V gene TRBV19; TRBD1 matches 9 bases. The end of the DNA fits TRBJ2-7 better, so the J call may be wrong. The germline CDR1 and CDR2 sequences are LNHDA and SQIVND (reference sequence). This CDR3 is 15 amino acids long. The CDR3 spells CASSWTGESSYEQYF. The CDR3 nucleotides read TGTGCCAGTAGTTGGACAGGGGAAAGCTCCTACGAGCAGTACTTC.

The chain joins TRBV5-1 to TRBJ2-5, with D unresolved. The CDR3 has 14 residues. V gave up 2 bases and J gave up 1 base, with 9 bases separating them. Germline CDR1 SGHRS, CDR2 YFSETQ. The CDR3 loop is CASSFSGTQETQYF. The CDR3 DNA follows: TGCGCCAGCAGCTTTTCAGGAACCCAAGAGACCCAGTACTTC.

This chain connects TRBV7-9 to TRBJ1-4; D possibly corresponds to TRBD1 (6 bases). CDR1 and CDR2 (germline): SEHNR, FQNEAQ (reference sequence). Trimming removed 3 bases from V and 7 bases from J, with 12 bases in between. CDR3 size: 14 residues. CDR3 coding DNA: TGTGCCAGCAGCTTTCGAGGGGGGGGTGAAAAACTGTTTTTT. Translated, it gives CASSFRGGGEKLFF.

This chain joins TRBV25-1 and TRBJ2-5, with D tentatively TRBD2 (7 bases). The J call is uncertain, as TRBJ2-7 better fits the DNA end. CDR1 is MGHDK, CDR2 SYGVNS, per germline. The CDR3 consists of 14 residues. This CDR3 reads CASSEWGGGDEQYF. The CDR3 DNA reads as TGTGCCAGCAGTGAATGGGGGGGCGGTGACGAGCAGTACTTC.